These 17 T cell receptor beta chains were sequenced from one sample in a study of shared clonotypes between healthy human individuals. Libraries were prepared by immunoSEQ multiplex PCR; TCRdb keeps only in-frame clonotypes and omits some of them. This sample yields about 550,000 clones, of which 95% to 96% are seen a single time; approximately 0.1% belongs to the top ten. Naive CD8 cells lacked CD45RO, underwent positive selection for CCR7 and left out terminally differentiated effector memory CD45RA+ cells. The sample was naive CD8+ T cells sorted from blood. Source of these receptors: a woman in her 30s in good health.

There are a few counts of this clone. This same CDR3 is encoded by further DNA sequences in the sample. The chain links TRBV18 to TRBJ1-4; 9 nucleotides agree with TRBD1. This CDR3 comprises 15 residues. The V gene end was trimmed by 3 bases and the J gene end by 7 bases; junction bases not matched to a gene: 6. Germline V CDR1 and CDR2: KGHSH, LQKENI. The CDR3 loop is CASSPPGQGGEKLFF. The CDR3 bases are TGTGCCAGCTCACCTCCGGGACAGGGAGGTGAAAAACTGTTTTTT.

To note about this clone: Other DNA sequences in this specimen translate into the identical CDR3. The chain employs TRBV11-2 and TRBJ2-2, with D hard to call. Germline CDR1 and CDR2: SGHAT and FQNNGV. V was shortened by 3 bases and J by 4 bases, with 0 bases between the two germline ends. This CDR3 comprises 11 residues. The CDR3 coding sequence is TGTGCCAGCAGCTTCACCGGGGAGCTGTTTTTT. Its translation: CASSFTGELFF.

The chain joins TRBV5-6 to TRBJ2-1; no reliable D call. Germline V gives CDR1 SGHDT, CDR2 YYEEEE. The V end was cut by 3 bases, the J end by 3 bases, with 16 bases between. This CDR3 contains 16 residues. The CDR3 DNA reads TGTGCCAGCAGCTCTCCCGAGACCCCGAACTACAATGAGCAGTTCTTC. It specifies CASSSPETPNYNEQFF.

DNA of the CDR3: TGTGCCAGCAGCTTGACGAGGGGACAGGCCTATTATAGCAATCAGCCCCAGCATTTT. The encoded protein is CASSLTRGQAYYSNQPQHF. This sequence joins TRBV5-6 and TRBJ1-5, with 8 nucleotides matching TRBD1. With V trimmed by 1 base and J by 0 bases, 12 bases remained unmatched. The CDR3 has 19 amino acids. The germline gives CDR1 SGHDT, CDR2 YYEEEE. The whole variable domain, filled in from reference TRBV5-6 and TRBJ1-5, reads DAGVTQSPTHLIKTRGQQVTLRCSPKSGHDTVSWYQQALGQGPQFIFQYYEEEERQRGNFPDRFSGHQFPNYSSELNVNALLLGDSALYLCASSLTRGQAYYSNQPQHFGDGTRLSIL.

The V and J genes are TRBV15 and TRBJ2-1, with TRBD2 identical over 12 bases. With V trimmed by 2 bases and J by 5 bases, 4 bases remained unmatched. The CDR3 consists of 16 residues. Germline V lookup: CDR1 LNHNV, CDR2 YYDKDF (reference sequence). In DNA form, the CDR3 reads TGTGCCACCAGCAGACCGACTAGCGGGGGACACAATGAGCAGTTCTTC. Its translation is CATSRPTSGGHNEQFF.

In nucleotides, the CDR3 is TGTGCCAGCAGCCCCGATCGACTAGTGGTGTACAATGAGCAGTTCTTC. This codes for CASSPDRLVVYNEQFF. The J gene is TRBJ2-1, the V gene TRBV14; maybe TRBD2 (6 bases). Trimming removed 4 bases from V and 4 bases from J, with 17 bases in between. This CDR3 comprises 16 residues. Germline V gene lookup returns CDR1 SGHDN and CDR2 FVKESK.

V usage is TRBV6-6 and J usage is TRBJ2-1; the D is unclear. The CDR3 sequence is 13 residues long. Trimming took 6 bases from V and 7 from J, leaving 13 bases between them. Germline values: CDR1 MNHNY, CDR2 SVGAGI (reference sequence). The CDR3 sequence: CASSLAVLNEQFF. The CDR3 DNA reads TGTGCCAGCAGCCTGGCGGTTTTGAATGAGCAGTTCTTC.

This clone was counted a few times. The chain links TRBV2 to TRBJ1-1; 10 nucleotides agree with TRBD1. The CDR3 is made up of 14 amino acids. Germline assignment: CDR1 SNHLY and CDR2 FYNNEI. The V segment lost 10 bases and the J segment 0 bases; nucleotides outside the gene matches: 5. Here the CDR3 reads CAIGTGAMNTEAFF. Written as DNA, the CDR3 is TGTGCCATCGGGACAGGGGCAATGAACACTGAAGCTTTCTTT.

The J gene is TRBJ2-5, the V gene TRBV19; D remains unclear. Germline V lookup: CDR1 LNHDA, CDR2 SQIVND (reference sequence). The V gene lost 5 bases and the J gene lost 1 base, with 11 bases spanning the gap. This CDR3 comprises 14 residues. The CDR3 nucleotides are TGTGCCAGTAGTTTTGGTGGGCTCCAAGAGACCCAGTACTTC. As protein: CASSFGGLQETQYF.

The CDR3 nucleotides are TGTGCCTGCAGGGGCGGCTACAATGAGCAGTTCTTC. It translates to CACRGGYNEQFF. The chain joins TRBV19 to TRBJ2-1; D perhaps matches TRBD1 (6 bases). The V and J ends lost 11 bases and 3 bases respectively, with 11 bases between them. This CDR3 has 12 amino acids. Germline assignment: CDR1 LNHDA and CDR2 SQIVND (reference sequence).

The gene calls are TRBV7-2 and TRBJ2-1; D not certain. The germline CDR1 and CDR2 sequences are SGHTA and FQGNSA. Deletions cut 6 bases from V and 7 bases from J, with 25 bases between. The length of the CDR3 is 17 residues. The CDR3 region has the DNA TGTGCCAGCAGTTCTGTCTGGGCTCCCCGGCGTGATAATGAGCAGTTCTTC. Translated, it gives CASSSVWAPRRDNEQFF.

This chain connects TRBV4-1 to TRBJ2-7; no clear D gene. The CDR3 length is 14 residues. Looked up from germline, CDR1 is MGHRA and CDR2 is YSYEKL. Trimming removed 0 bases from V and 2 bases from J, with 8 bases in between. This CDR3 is CASSQDTKTYEQYF. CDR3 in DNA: TGCGCCAGCAGCCAAGATACCAAGACCTACGAGCAGTACTTC.

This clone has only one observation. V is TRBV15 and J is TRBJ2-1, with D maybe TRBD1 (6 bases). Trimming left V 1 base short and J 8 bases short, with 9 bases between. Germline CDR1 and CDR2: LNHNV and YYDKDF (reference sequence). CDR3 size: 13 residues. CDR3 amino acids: CATSRGRGYEQFF. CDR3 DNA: TGTGCCACCAGCAGAGGCAGGGGATATGAGCAGTTCTTC.

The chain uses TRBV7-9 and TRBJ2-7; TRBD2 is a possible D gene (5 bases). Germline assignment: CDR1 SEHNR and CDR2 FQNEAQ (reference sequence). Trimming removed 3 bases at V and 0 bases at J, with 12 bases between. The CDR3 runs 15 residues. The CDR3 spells CASSFSGGPSYEQYF. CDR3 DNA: TGTGCCAGCAGCTTTTCCGGCGGGCCCTCCTACGAGCAGTACTTC.

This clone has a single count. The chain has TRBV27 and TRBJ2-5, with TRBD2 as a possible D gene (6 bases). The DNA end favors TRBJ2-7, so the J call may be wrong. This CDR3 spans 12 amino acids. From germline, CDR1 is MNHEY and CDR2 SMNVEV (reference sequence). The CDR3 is CASSGGAHEQYF. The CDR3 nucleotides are TGTGCCAGCAGTGGAGGGGCCCACGAGCAGTACTTC.

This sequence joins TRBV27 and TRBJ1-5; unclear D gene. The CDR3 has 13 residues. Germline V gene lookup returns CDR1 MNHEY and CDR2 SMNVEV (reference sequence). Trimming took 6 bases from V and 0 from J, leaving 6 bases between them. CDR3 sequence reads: CASSITSNQPQHF. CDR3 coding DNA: TGTGCCAGCAGCATAACTAGCAATCAGCCCCAGCATTTT.

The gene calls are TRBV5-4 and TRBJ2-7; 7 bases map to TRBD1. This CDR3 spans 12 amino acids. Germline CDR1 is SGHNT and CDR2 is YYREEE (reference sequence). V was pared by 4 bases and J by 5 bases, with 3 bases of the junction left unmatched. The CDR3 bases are TGTGCCAGCAGCCGGACAGGTAACGAGCAGTACTTC. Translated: CASSRTGNEQYF. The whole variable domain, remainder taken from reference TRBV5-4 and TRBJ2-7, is ETGVTQSPTHLIKTRGQQVTLRCSSQSGHNTVSWYQQALGQGPQFIFQYYREEENGRGNFPPRFSGLQFPNYSSELNVNALELDDSALYLCASSRTGNEQYFGPGTRLTVT.